This TCR beta chain was retrieved from a study of blood T cell repertoires in COVID-19. Study information: The origin of the acute and convalescent COVID-19 samples was the United States, Italy and Spain. PBMCs, B-cell-depleted T cells, or T cells were the source of the cDNA or gDNA that made up the material.

Original methodology: Reference gene primer amplification gave estimated nucleated cell counts. The assay was immunoSEQ multiplex PCR, and TCRdb's table has in-frame clones only and misses some. That table supplies the V and J calls and clone size; D and trimming were determined from the DNA. The table has about 63,000 clones, around nine tenths seen once. This clone has only one observation. CDR1 is PRHDT and CDR2 is FYEKMQ in the germline V gene (reference sequence). The V and J ends lost 2 bases and 4 bases respectively, with 6 bases between them. CDR3 length: 13 amino acids. The TCR was taken from a woman older than 75 with acute or convalescent COVID-19. The rearrangement uses TRBV13 and TRBJ1-5; no firm D call. The sequenced sample was peripheral blood. CDR3 sequence reads: CASSLTHNQPQHF. The CDR3 coding sequence is TGTGCCAGCAGCTTAACACATAATCAGCCCCAGCATTTT.